This TCR beta chain originates from a study of metastatic and nonmetastatic thyroid tumors. Overall study: Across peripheral blood and tumor or nodule tissue samples taken from malignant and benign thyroid patients, the repertoires were compared with one another.

Source study methods: The distant-metastasis classifier for papillary thyroid cancer was built from CDR3 differences across clinicopathological groups. TCRdb reprocessed the PCR reads via MiXCR. These V and J calls are TCRdb output, not the study's own analysis. The sample records around 15,000 clones, about 35% being singletons. Until they underwent thyroid surgery, no patient had received any treatment. Germline CDR1 is SGHVS and CDR2 is FQNEAQ. Between the trimmed V and J ends, which lost 5 bases and 7 bases, there was a span of 9 bases. This CDR3 comprises 11 residues. This chain uses TRBV7-8 with TRBJ2-7; unclear D gene. This clonotype was sampled from a male donor with papillary thyroid cancer or a benign thyroid nodule (not recorded which). Some clones in this sample may be carry-over from other donors' samples. The material sequenced was tumor tissue. The CDR3 protein is CASSPPGEQYF. Written as DNA, the CDR3 is TGTGCCAGCAGCCCCCCCGGGGAGCAGTACTTC.